This passage covers 19 T cell receptor beta chains from one sample sequenced in a study of T cell responses to AZD1222 COVID-19 vaccine. Clones were read by immunoSEQ multiplex PCR, and TCRdb kept only the in-frame ones, dropping some. Of 150,000 to 170,000 clones in the sample, roughly 90% are singletons; the top ten hold approximately 17%. Here the sequenced sample was peripheral blood, taken on day 0 of AZD1222 vaccination. These receptors came from an adult in good health.

The rearrangement uses TRBV9 and TRBJ1-2; the D gene is possibly TRBD1 (5 bases). Between the trimmed V and J ends, which lost 4 bases and 7 bases, there was a span of 14 bases. The germline V gene has CDR1 SGDLS and CDR2 YYNGEE. CDR3 length: 13 residues. In nucleotides, the CDR3 is TGTGCCAGCAGCACCGAGGGGTTCGGTGGCTACACCTTC. Protein sequence: CASSTEGFGGYTF.

The J gene is TRBJ1-6, the V gene TRBV5-1, with D uncertain. The V end lost 0 bases, the J end lost 7 bases, and 11 bases lay between the germline ends. CDR3 length: 15 amino acids. CDR1 is SGHRS, CDR2 YFSETQ, per germline. The CDR3 DNA reads as TGCGCCAGCAGCTTGGAGGTGGTAGAAAATTCACCCCTCCACTTT. It translates to CASSLEVVENSPLHF.

The chain uses TRBV10-3 and TRBJ1-2; maybe TRBD1 (6 bases). The length of the CDR3 is 14 residues. CDR1 is ENHRY, CDR2 SYGVKD, per germline. Between the trimmed V and J ends, which lost 6 bases and 8 bases, there was a span of 19 bases. DNA for the CDR3: TGTGCCATCAGCGGAGGGGGGGGCCGAGGGGGCTACACCTTC. This sequence encodes CAISGGGGRGGYTF.

This clone was found once. This chain uses TRBV7-2 with TRBJ1-3; possible D gene TRBD1, 5 bases. The CDR3 covers 15 residues. V gave up 5 bases and J gave up 1 base, with 12 bases separating them. From germline, CDR1 is SGHTA and CDR2 FQGNSA. CDR3 DNA sequence: TGTGCCAGCAGCCCCGAGGGGTTTTCTGGAAACACCATATATTTT. Translation gives CASSPEGFSGNTIYF.

The V and J genes are TRBV3-1 (or the pseudogene TRBV3-2) and TRBJ2-1; D might be TRBD2 (5 bases). Germline V gives CDR1 LGHDT, CDR2 YNNKEL (reference sequence). V was cut by 1 base and J by 0 bases, with 7 bases left in between. The CDR3 covers 15 residues. DNA for the CDR3: TGTGCCAGCAGCCAAGGGGCGGGCTCCTACAATGAGCAGTTCTTC. It translates to CASSQGAGSYNEQFF.

J is TRBJ2-1 and V is TRBV27; 7 bases fit TRBD2. After removal of 5 bases from V and 0 bases from J, the junction contained 13 bases not matched to a gene. Germline CDR1 MNHEY, CDR2 SMNVEV (reference sequence). The CDR3 contains 18 residues. DNA of the CDR3: TGTGCCAGCAGTCCCTTAACTAGCGTCCTAAGCTCCTACAATGAGCAGTTCTTC. Amino acids: CASSPLTSVLSSYNEQFF.

The chain links TRBV30 to TRBJ1-2, with D perhaps matching TRBD1 (5 bases). The CDR3 covers 13 residues. V was pared by 0 bases and J by 7 bases, with 12 bases between. The germline V gene has CDR1 GTSNPN and CDR2 SVGIG (reference sequence). CDR3 loop: CAWSVSGSAGYTF. The CDR3 region has the DNA TGTGCCTGGAGTGTATCAGGGTCGGCTGGCTACACCTTC.

The CDR3 nucleotides are TGTGCCAGTACTAGGGGGTTGTCAGGGTGGACTGAAGCTTTCTTT. It yields the protein CASTRGLSGWTEAFF. The chain couples TRBV19 to TRBJ1-1; TRBD1 might be the D (6 bases). In germline, CDR1 is LNHDA, CDR2 SQIVND (reference sequence). V shed 7 bases and J shed 5 bases, with 20 bases lying between them. The CDR3 is made up of 15 amino acids.

The chain carries TRBV30 and TRBJ2-3; D is uncertain. The CDR3 loop spans 12 amino acids. CDR1 is GTSNPN, CDR2 SVGIG, per germline (reference sequence). V was cut by 5 bases and J by 2 bases, with 8 bases left in between. DNA of the CDR3: TGTGCCTGGGGTCCGAACACAGATACGCAGTATTTT. Amino acids: CAWGPNTDTQYF.

The chain couples TRBV19 to TRBJ1-1, with 7 bases that match TRBD1. The germline V gene encodes CDR1 LNHDA and CDR2 SQIVND (reference sequence). With 3 bases clipped from V and 5 bases from J, the junction kept 3 bases outside the gene matches. This CDR3 is built from 13 residues. The CDR3 region has the DNA TGTGCCAGTAGTATCCACAGGGGTACTGAAGCTTTCTTT. This gives the protein CASSIHRGTEAFF.

The rearrangement links TRBV2 to TRBJ2-3; 8 bases fit TRBD2. The CDR3 has 15 amino acids. Germline V gives CDR1 SNHLY, CDR2 FYNNEI. The J segment lost 1 base and the V segment lost 7 bases, leaving 7 bases of the junction unmatched. CDR3 DNA: TGTGCCAGCATGATCGGGCGGGGGGGCACAGATACGCAGTATTTT. It translates to CASMIGRGGTDTQYF.

This clone was observed once. This chain uses TRBV10-1 with TRBJ1-1; D call uncertain. CDR3 length equals 15 residues. Germline assignment: CDR1 WNHNN and CDR2 SYGVQD (reference sequence). V shed 6 bases and J shed 4 bases, with 18 bases lying between them. CDR3 in DNA: TGCGCCAGCAGCCCGCCCTCCATAGTTGGCACTGAAGCTTTCTTT. Residues: CASSPPSIVGTEAFF.

This clone was detected only once. CDR3 amino acids: CASSLQEGKLFF. In DNA form, the CDR3 reads TGTGCCAGTAGTCTCCAGGAGGGAAAACTGTTTTTT. This chain connects TRBV19 to TRBJ1-4; D is uncertain. This CDR3 region has 12 residues. With 5 bases removed from V and 10 bases from J, the gap between germline ends came to 11 bases. Germline assignment: CDR1 LNHDA and CDR2 SQIVND (reference sequence). The full variable domain, its missing parts supplied by reference TRBV19 and TRBJ1-4, is DGGITQSPKYLFRKEGQNVTLSCEQNLNHDAMYWYRQDPGQGLRLIYYSQIVNDFQKGDIAEGYSVSREKKESFPLTVTSAQKNPTAFYLCASSLQEGKLFFGSGTQLSVL.

The J gene is TRBJ1-2, the V gene TRBV7-9, with D maybe TRBD1 (5 bases). The CDR3 is 14 amino acids. In germline, CDR1 is SEHNR, CDR2 FQNEAQ (reference sequence). Trimming took 1 base from V and 8 from J, leaving 14 bases between them. CDR3 in DNA: TGTGCCAGCAGCTTAGAAGGGCAGGGTGGCGGCTACACCTTC. As protein: CASSLEGQGGGYTF.

This chain joins TRBV7-9 and TRBJ1-2, with D possibly matching TRBD1 (5 bases). V shed 5 bases and J shed 4 bases, with 14 bases lying between them. This CDR3 comprises 14 residues. Germline-derived CDR1 and CDR2 are SEHNR and FQNEAQ (reference sequence). The CDR3 region has the DNA TGTGCCAGCAGCCGAACAGGATCTTCCTATGGCTACACCTTC. Translating it yields CASSRTGSSYGYTF. The variable domain in full, with the rest retrieved from reference TRBV7-9 and TRBJ1-2, is DTGVSQNPRHKITKRGQNVTFRCDPISEHNRLYWYRQTLGQGPEFLTYFQNEAQLEKSRLLSDRFSAERPKGSFSTLEIQRTEQGDSAMYLCASSRTGSSYGYTFGSGTRLTVV.

V is TRBV7-6 and J is TRBJ2-7; D assignment may be TRBD1 or TRBD2 (7 bases each). This CDR3 spans 14 amino acids. Germline assignment: CDR1 SGHVS and CDR2 FNYEAQ. V lost 7 bases and J 6 bases, leaving 19 bases between the germline ends. The CDR3 bases are TGTGCCAGCACCCTGGGAGGGGGCGGCGGCGAGCAGTACTTC. Its protein product is CASTLGGGGGEQYF.

The chain has TRBV5-1 and TRBJ2-7; either TRBD1 or TRBD2 may supply D (7 bases each). This CDR3 is built from 15 residues. Trimming took off 5 bases at V and 1 base at J, with 16 bases between the two ends. Germline V gene sequence: CDR1 SGHRS, CDR2 YFSETQ. The CDR3 DNA reads TGCGCCAGCAGTAGGGGGGGACAGCTTTCCTACGAGCAGTACTTC. Translated: CASSRGGQLSYEQYF. The entire variable domain, with the rest obtained from reference TRBV5-1 and TRBJ2-7, is as follows: KAGVTQTPRYLIKTRGQQVTLSCSPISGHRSVSWYQQTPGQGLQFLFEYFSETQRNKGNFPGRFSGRQFSNSRSEMNVSTLELGDSALYLCASSRGGQLSYEQYFGPGTRLTVT.

The chain links TRBV5-4 to TRBJ1-2, with a possible D match to TRBD1 (5 bases). The ends were cut back, 4 bases at V and 6 bases at J, with 13 bases in the middle. There are 13 residues in the CDR3. The germline gives CDR1 SGHNT, CDR2 YYREEE (reference sequence). CDR3 loop: CASSPETGDGYTF. DNA of the CDR3: TGTGCCAGCAGCCCGGAAACGGGGGATGGCTACACCTTC.

This sequence joins TRBV19 and TRBJ1-4, with D maybe TRBD1 (6 bases). Trimming removed 7 bases from V and 7 bases from J, with 19 bases in between. The CDR3 spans 15 residues. CDR1 and CDR2 (germline): LNHDA, SQIVND (reference sequence). In DNA form, the CDR3 reads TGTGCCAGTACCCAACGCCACAGGGTTAGTGAAAAACTGTTTTTT. Its translation: CASTQRHRVSEKLFF.